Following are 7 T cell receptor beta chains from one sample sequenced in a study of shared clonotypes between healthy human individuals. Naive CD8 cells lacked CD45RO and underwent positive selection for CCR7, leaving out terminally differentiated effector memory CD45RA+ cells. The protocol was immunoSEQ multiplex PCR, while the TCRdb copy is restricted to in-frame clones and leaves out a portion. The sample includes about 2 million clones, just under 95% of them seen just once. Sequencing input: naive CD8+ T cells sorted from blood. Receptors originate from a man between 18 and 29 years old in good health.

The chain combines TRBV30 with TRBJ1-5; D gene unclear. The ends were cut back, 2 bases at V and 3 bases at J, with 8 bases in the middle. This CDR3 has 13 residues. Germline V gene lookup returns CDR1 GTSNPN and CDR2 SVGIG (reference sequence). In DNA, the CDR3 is TGTGCCTGGAGTAGAGAAAACAATCAGCCCCAGCATTTT. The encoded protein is CAWSRENNQPQHF.

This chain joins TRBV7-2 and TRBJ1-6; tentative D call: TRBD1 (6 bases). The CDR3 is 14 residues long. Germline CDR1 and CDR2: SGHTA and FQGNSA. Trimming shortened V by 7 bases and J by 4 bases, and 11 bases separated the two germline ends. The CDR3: CASTLQGYNSPLHF. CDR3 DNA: TGTGCCAGCACCCTGCAGGGGTATAATTCACCCCTCCACTTT.

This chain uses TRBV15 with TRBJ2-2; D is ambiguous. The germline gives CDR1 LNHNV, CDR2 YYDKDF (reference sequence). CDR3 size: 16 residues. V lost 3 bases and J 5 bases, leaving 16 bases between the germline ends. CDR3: CATSSAELLRTGELFF. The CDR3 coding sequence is TGTGCCACCAGCAGTGCTGAGTTGTTAAGGACCGGGGAGCTGTTTTTT.

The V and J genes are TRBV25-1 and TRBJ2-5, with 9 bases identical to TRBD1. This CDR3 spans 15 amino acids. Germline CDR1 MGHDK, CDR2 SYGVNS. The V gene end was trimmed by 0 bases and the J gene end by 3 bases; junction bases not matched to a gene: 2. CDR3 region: CASSEYRTGEETQYF. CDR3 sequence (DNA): TGTGCCAGCAGTGAATATCGGACAGGGGAAGAGACCCAGTACTTC.

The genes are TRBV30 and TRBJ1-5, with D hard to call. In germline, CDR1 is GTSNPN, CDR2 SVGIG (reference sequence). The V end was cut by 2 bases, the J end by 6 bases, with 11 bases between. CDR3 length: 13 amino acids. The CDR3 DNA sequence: TGTGCCTGGAGTAGGGCAGAAGGTCAGCCCCAGCATTTT. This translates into CAWSRAEGQPQHF. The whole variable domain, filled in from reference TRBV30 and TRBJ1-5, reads SQTIHQWPATLVQPVGSPLSLECTVEGTSNPNLYWYRQAAGRGLQLLFYSVGIGQISSEVPQNLSASRPQDRQFILSSKKLLLSDSGFYLCAWSRAEGQPQHFGDGTRLSIL.

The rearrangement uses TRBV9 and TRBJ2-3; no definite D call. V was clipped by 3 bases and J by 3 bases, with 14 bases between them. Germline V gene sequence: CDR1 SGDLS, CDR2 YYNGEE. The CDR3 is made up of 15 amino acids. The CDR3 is CASSAGSFSTDTQYF. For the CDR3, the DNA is TGTGCCAGCAGCGCTGGGTCCTTCTCGACAGATACGCAGTATTTT.

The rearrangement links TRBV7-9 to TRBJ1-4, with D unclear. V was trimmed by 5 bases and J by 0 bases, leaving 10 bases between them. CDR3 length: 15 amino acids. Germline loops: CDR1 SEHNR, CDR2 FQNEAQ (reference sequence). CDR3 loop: CASSGHTTTNEKLFF. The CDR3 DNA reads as TGTGCCAGCAGCGGTCACACTACAACTAATGAAAAACTGTTTTTT.